This TCR beta chain is from a study of cytomegalovirus exposure and HLA in healthy donors. About the research overall: The 90 to 150 validation repertoires used the same platform as the roughly 620 first-cohort repertoires, a later analysis reported.

Notes on the study in general: The tendency of first-cohort TCR clusters to co-occur in the roughly 120 validation repertoires was the finding of a later analysis.

The CDR3 totals 13 residues. Germline lookup yields CDR1 MNHNS and CDR2 SASEGT. The V and J ends lost 6 bases and 4 bases, in that order; junction bases with no gene match: 5. With respect to this clone: The target antigen is unknown.

TCRdb keeps only in-frame clones here, not all; method: immunoSEQ multiplex PCR. The sample lists fewer than 250,000 clones, around 87% occurring once. The chain joins TRBV6-1 to TRBJ1-1; TRBD1 matches at 7 bases. This TCR was sampled from a man aged 18 to 35 in good health and CMV-seronegative. The source material was PBMCs. CDR3 coding DNA: TGTGCCAGCAGCCCCAGGGGGGTCACTGAAGCTTTCTTT. Translated, it gives CASSPRGVTEAFF.